These T cell receptor beta chains were read from a single sample in a study of T-cell memory formation after mild COVID-19. TCRdb analysed the 5' RACE reads with MiXCR anew, one entry per CDR3 protein. The repertoire holds roughly 250,000 distinct CDR3 sequences, with 16% as singletons. Sequencing used PBMCs or a T cell subset sorted from them (not recorded which). All receptors come from a man in his late teens or twenties who had mild COVID-19 (a few samples of this study predate the infection). Cell type and time point are not known. Each CDR3 is given with its conserved first and last residue. Each record gives: D gene, clone size, V gene, J gene, CDR3 protein, CDR3 DNA. The D gene is left open where the match is weak. Not all rows give a size; the values are once, few, many and, for expanded clones, a class.

d_gene: .; abundance: few; v_gene: TRBV28; j_gene: TRBJ1-2; CDR3aa: CASTMGKNYGYTF; CDR3nt: TGTGCCAGCACTATGGGGAAGAACTATGGCTACACCTTC
d_gene: TRBD1; abundance: few; v_gene: TRBV30; j_gene: TRBJ2-7; CDR3aa: CAYRDRVYEQYF; CDR3nt: TGTGCCTACCGGGACAGGGTCTACGAGCAGTACTTC
d_gene: TRBD1; abundance: few; v_gene: TRBV3-1; j_gene: TRBJ1-2; CDR3aa: CASSYRTGGYTF; CDR3nt: TGTGCCAGCAGCTATCGGACAGGTGGCTACACCTTC
d_gene: .; abundance: .; v_gene: TRBV6-5; j_gene: TRBJ2-1; CDR3aa: CASSYDGGSDNEQFF; CDR3nt: TGTGCCAGCAGTTACGACGGAGGGTCCGACAATGAGCAGTTCTTC
d_gene: TRBD1; abundance: few; v_gene: TRBV5-1; j_gene: TRBJ2-1; CDR3aa: CASSSRTGTYNEQFF; CDR3nt: TGCGCCAGCAGCTCCCGGACAGGGACCTACAATGAGCAGTTCTTC
d_gene: .; abundance: few; v_gene: TRBV20-1; j_gene: TRBJ1-2; CDR3aa: CSAWTVNGYTF; CDR3nt: TGCAGTGCCTGGACCGTAAATGGCTACACCTTC
d_gene: .; abundance: .; v_gene: TRBV3-1; j_gene: TRBJ1-1; CDR3aa: CASSQPAKNTEAFF; CDR3nt: TGTGCCAGCAGCCAACCTGCCAAGAACACTGAAGCTTTCTTT
d_gene: TRBD2; abundance: .; v_gene: TRBV9; j_gene: TRBJ2-1; CDR3aa: CASTSGGGLYNEQFF; CDR3nt: TGTGCCAGCACCTCCGGCGGGGGGTTGTACAATGAGCAGTTCTTC
d_gene: .; abundance: many; v_gene: TRBV12-3/TRBV12-4; j_gene: TRBJ1-1; CDR3aa: CASSFDRNTEAFF; CDR3nt: TGTGCCAGCAGTTTTGACAGGAACACTGAAGCTTTCTTT
d_gene: TRBD2; abundance: .; v_gene: TRBV20-1; j_gene: TRBJ2-5; CDR3aa: CSALAGGIQETQYF; CDR3nt: TGCAGTGCTCTAGCGGGGGGCATCCAAGAGACCCAGTACTTC
d_gene: .; abundance: few; v_gene: TRBV4-1; j_gene: TRBJ2-2; CDR3aa: CASSQARLLGNTGELFF; CDR3nt: TGCGCCAGCAGCCAAGCTAGGCTGTTAGGCAACACCGGGGAGCTGTTTTTT
d_gene: TRBD2; abundance: few; v_gene: TRBV25-1; j_gene: TRBJ2-3; CDR3aa: CASRGTSGGADTQYF; CDR3nt: TGTGCCAGCAGGGGGACTAGCGGGGGAGCAGATACGCAGTATTTT
d_gene: .; abundance: .; v_gene: TRBV20-1; j_gene: TRBJ1-2; CDR3aa: CSARGVNYGYTF; CDR3nt: TGCAGTGCTAGAGGCGTTAACTATGGCTACACCTTC
d_gene: .; abundance: few; v_gene: TRBV5-1; j_gene: TRBJ2-7; CDR3aa: CASSLLLASSYEQYF; CDR3nt: TGCGCCAGCAGCTTGTTACTAGCCTCCTCCTACGAGCAGTACTTC
d_gene: TRBD1; abundance: .; v_gene: TRBV4-2; j_gene: TRBJ1-2; CDR3aa: CASSLWDREGYTF; CDR3nt: TGTGCCAGCAGCCTTTGGGACAGAGAAGGCTACACCTTC
d_gene: .; abundance: few; v_gene: TRBV7-9; j_gene: TRBJ1-6; CDR3aa: CASSLLSGRAAPLHF; CDR3nt: TGTGCCAGCAGCTTATTAAGCGGGCGGGCAGCACCCCTCCACTTT
d_gene: .; abundance: few; v_gene: TRBV10-3; j_gene: TRBJ2-3; CDR3aa: CAISDFRGDTQYF; CDR3nt: TGTGCCATCAGTGATTTTAGGGGAGATACGCAGTATTTT
d_gene: .; abundance: .; v_gene: TRBV5-1; j_gene: TRBJ1-6; CDR3aa: CASSLAGQGYGDSSLHF; CDR3nt: TGCGCCAGCAGCTTGGCCGGTCAGGGATACGGCGATTCATCCCTCCACTTT
d_gene: .; abundance: .; v_gene: TRBV7-2; j_gene: TRBJ1-4; CDR3aa: CASSLGLEKLFF; CDR3nt: TGTGCCAGCAGCTTAGGCCTTGAAAAACTGTTTTTT
d_gene: TRBD1; abundance: few; v_gene: TRBV28; j_gene: TRBJ2-5; CDR3aa: CASQPPRQGRETQYF; CDR3nt: TGTGCCAGCCAACCCCCCCGACAGGGCCGAGAGACCCAGTACTTC
d_gene: .; abundance: few; v_gene: TRBV10-1; j_gene: TRBJ2-7; CDR3aa: CASSGQALNEQYF; CDR3nt: TGCGCCAGCAGTGGACAGGCTCTCAACGAGCAGTACTTC